Listed below are T cell receptor beta chains from one sample, sequenced in a study of cytotoxic CD8 clonotypes in ibrutinib-treated CLL. The repertoire was sequenced with immunoSEQ multiplex PCR; TCRdb's copy has only in-frame clones and lacks some. Altogether roughly 51,000 clones are present, more than 45% being singletons, with the ten largest covering about 33%. Source: PBMCs, taken after 12 months of ibrutinib treatment. These receptor sequences come from a human donor with chronic lymphocytic leukemia. The CDR3 runs from the conserved cysteine through the conserved F or W. D genes are given only for firm matches. Size is omitted from some rows. Given values are once, few, many or a class for expanded clones.

D gene	clone size	V gene	J gene	CDR3 protein	CDR3 DNA
-	-	TRBV7-2	TRBJ1-3	CASSSPGLAGNTIYF	TGTGCCAGCAGTTCGCCGGGCCTGGCTGGAAACACCATATATTTT
TRBD2	-	TRBV14	TRBJ2-7	CASSQAGLAVYEQYF	TGTGCCAGCAGCCAAGCCGGGCTAGCGGTTTACGAGCAGTACTTC
TRBD1	once	TRBV5-6	TRBJ1-2	CASSKGQGAQGYGYTF	TGTGCCAGCAGCAAGGGACAGGGGGCGCAGGGCTATGGCTACACCTTC
TRBD2	medium-sized	TRBV5-6	TRBJ2-2	CASSYETSGRAYGELFF	TGTGCCAGCAGCTACGAGACTAGCGGGAGGGCCTACGGGGAGCTGTTTTTT
TRBD1	few	TRBV19	TRBJ2-5	CASSGQGSTQYF	TGTGCCAGTAGCGGACAGGGGTCGACCCAGTACTTC
-	-	TRBV9	TRBJ2-5	CASSVAEGRRTQYF	TGTGCCAGCAGCGTAGCGGAGGGGCGAAGGACCCAGTACTTC
-	-	TRBV5-1	TRBJ1-1	CASSLVGTIEAFF	TGCGCCAGCAGCTTGGTCGGGACCATTGAAGCTTTCTTT
-	once	TRBV6-5	TRBJ1-5	CASSYSNWGGQPQHF	TGTGCCAGCAGTTACTCGAACTGGGGAGGTCAGCCCCAGCATTTT
-	many	TRBV27	TRBJ1-2	CASSLSQGRGYTF	TGTGCCAGCAGTTTATCACAGGGACGGGGCTACACCTTC
-	-	TRBV28	TRBJ1-5	CASRGSGLSNQPQHF	TGTGCCAGCCGCGGGTCGGGGCTGAGCAATCAGCCCCAGCATTTT
-	-	TRBV4-1	TRBJ2-2	CASSQDQNTGELFF	TGCGCCAGCAGCCAAGATCAGAACACCGGGGAGCTGTTTTTT
-	-	TRBV28	TRBJ1-1	CASSLQNTEAFF	TGTGCCAGCAGCCTACAGAACACTGAAGCTTTCTTT
TRBD1	-	TRBV6-1	TRBJ1-2	CASSLRTGQNYGYTF	TGTGCCAGCAGTTTACGGACAGGGCAAAACTATGGCTACACCTTC
-	-	TRBV27	TRBJ2-3	CATSPGTDTQYF	TGTGCCACCTCACCTGGCACAGATACGCAGTATTTT
TRBD2	-	TRBV28	TRBJ2-7	CASFLAGDWYF	TGTGCCAGCTTTTTAGCGGGAGATTGGTACTTC
-	-	TRBV5-1	TRBJ2-3	CASSLNHGGTDTQYF	TGCGCCAGCAGCTTGAATCACGGGGGCACAGATACGCAGTATTTT
-	many	TRBV19	TRBJ1-1	CASSGAVNTEAFF	TGTGCCAGTAGCGGCGCGGTTAACACTGAAGCTTTCTTT
TRBD2	-	TRBV28	TRBJ2-1	CASRGGLAAVYNEQFF	TGTGCCAGCAGGGGGGGACTAGCGGCGGTCTACAATGAGCAGTTCTTC
-	many	TRBV28	TRBJ2-7	CASSFSGAEQYF	TGTGCCAGCAGTTTTTCAGGGGCCGAGCAGTACTTC
-	-	TRBV28	TRBJ1-2	CASSLAGGPYGYTF	TGTGCCAGCAGTTTAGCGGGGGGCCCCTATGGCTACACCTTC
-	-	TRBV15	TRBJ2-7	CATSVPGKTYEQYF	TGTGCCACCAGCGTCCCCGGGAAGACCTACGAGCAGTACTTC
-	-	TRBV2	TRBJ2-1	CASEGRGDEQFF	TGTGCCAGCGAGGGCAGGGGGGATGAGCAGTTCTTC
-	many	TRBV4-2	TRBJ1-2	CASSQDRTDYGYTF	TGTGCCAGCAGCCAAGATCGGACGGACTATGGCTACACCTTC
-	few	TRBV7-2	TRBJ2-5	CASSKGKETQYF	TGTGCCAGCAGTAAGGGGAAAGAGACCCAGTACTTC
TRBD1	-	TRBV28	TRBJ2-2	CASSSHRGWGTGELFF	TGTGCCAGCAGTTCCCACAGGGGATGGGGCACCGGGGAGCTGTTTTTT
TRBD1	few	TRBV4-1	TRBJ1-5	CASSRGDRGLQPQHF	TGCGCCAGCAGCCGAGGCGACAGGGGGCTCCAGCCCCAGCATTTT
TRBD2	-	TRBV7-9	TRBJ2-1	CASSSSGSGYNEQFF	TGTGCCAGCAGCTCTAGCGGGAGTGGCTACAATGAGCAGTTCTTC
-	-	TRBV5-6	TRBJ2-7	CASSLPPLGNEQYF	TGTGCCAGCAGCTTGCCACCACTAGGGAACGAGCAGTACTTC
TRBD1	-	TRBV7-9	TRBJ1-2	CASSLSDRVYGYTF	TGTGCCAGCAGCTTATCCGACAGGGTGTATGGCTACACCTTC
-	once	TRBV18	TRBJ1-3	CASSPPNKGASGNTIYF	TGTGCCAGCTCACCACCAAACAAAGGGGCCTCTGGAAACACCATATATTTT
-	-	TRBV4-2	TRBJ1-1	CASSQVDKNTEAFF	TGTGCCAGCAGCCAAGTAGACAAGAACACTGAAGCTTTCTTT
-	-	TRBV10-2	TRBJ2-2	CASSESETGELFF	TGCGCCAGCAGTGAGTCGGAAACCGGGGAGCTGTTTTTT
TRBD1	few	TRBV2	TRBJ2-7	CASTLTGGSNEQYF	TGTGCCAGCACCTTGACAGGGGGATCGAACGAGCAGTACTTC
-	-	TRBV5-1	TRBJ1-2	CASSFSGLVDGYTF	TGCGCCAGCAGCTTTTCCGGACTGGTGGATGGCTACACCTTC
-	-	TRBV9	TRBJ1-2	CASIIRQPYGYTF	TGTGCCAGCATCATTAGACAGCCCTATGGCTACACCTTC
-	-	TRBV2	TRBJ1-2	CASKPQDGNYGYTF	TGTGCCAGCAAGCCCCAGGACGGTAACTATGGCTACACCTTC
-	-	TRBV27	TRBJ1-2	CASNDLRGGYGYTF	TGTGCCAGCAATGATCTAAGGGGTGGCTATGGCTACACCTTC
-	-	TRBV19	TRBJ1-5	CASRRSGNSNQPQHF	TGTGCCAGTCGCCGGTCCGGAAATAGCAATCAGCCCCAGCATTTT
-	-	TRBV9	TRBJ2-3	CASSLTTDTQYF	TGTGCCAGCAGCCTCACTACAGATACGCAGTATTTT
TRBD1	few	TRBV30	TRBJ1-1	CAWRIGQDTEAFF	TGTGCCTGGAGGATCGGACAGGACACTGAAGCTTTCTTT
-	-	TRBV28	TRBJ1-3	CASSLLTVGNTIYF	TGTGCCAGCAGTTTATTGACAGTAGGAAACACCATATATTTT
TRBD2	-	TRBV29-1	TRBJ2-3	CSVSSGRGTDTQYF	TGCAGCGTTTCTAGCGGGAGGGGCACAGATACGCAGTATTTT
TRBD2	-	TRBV13	TRBJ2-3	CASSFFTSGLAAGAQYF	TGTGCCAGCAGCTTTTTCACTTCTGGACTAGCGGCTGGAGCGCAGTATTTT
TRBD2	-	TRBV5-1	TRBJ2-7	CASSQMTSTYEQYF	TGCGCCAGCAGCCAAATGACTAGCACCTACGAGCAGTACTTC
-	-	TRBV7-9	TRBJ1-5	CASSFAGAGQPQHF	TGTGCCAGCAGCTTTGCGGGCGCGGGTCAGCCCCAGCATTTT
-	-	TRBV7-9	TRBJ2-7	CASSTRDSSYEQYF	TGTGCCAGCAGCACGCGGGACAGTTCCTACGAGCAGTACTTC
-	few	TRBV30	TRBJ2-1	CAWSEAESYNEQFF	TGTGCCTGGAGTGAAGCGGAATCCTACAATGAGCAGTTCTTC
TRBD1	-	TRBV10-3	TRBJ2-7	CAISGDREGEQYF	TGTGCCATCAGTGGGGACAGAGAGGGGGAGCAGTACTTC
-	-	TRBV6-1	TRBJ2-5	CASSEVAETQYF	TGTGCCAGCAGTGAAGTGGCGGAGACCCAGTACTTC
TRBD2	-	TRBV11-3	TRBJ2-2	CASTQAGLGELFF	TGTGCCAGCACCCAAGCGGGATTGGGGGAGCTGTTTTTT
-	once	TRBV2	TRBJ2-5	CASPGQGGETQYF	TGTGCCAGCCCCGGACAGGGAGGGGAGACCCAGTACTTC
-	-	TRBV27	TRBJ2-2	CASSFVSAGELFF	TGTGCCAGCAGTTTTGTTTCCGCCGGGGAGCTGTTTTTT
-	-	TRBV29-1	TRBJ1-5	CSVVPGSDSNQPQHF	TGCAGCGTTGTTCCCGGCAGTGATAGCAATCAGCCCCAGCATTTT